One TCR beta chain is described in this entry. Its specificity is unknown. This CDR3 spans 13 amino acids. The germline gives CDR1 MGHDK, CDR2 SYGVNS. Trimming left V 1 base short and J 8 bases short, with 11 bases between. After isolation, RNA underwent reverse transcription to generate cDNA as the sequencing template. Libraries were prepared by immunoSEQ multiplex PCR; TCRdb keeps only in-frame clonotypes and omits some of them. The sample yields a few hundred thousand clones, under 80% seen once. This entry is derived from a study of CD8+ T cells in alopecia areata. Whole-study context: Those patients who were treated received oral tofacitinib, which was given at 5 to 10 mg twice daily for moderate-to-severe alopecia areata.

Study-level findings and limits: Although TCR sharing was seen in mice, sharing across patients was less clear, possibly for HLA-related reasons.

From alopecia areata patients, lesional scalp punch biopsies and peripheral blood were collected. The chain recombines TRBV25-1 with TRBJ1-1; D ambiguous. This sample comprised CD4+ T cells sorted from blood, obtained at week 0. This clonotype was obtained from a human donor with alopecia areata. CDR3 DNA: TGTGCCAGCAGTGAATTGGATACACCCGAAGCTTTCTTT. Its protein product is CASSELDTPEAFF.